This T cell receptor (beta chain) was recovered during a study of blood T cell repertoires in COVID-19. Study overall: Acute-phase and convalescent COVID-19 samples originated in the United States, Italy and Spain. Sources were T cells, B-cell-depleted T cells, or PBMCs; the material itself was cDNA or gDNA.

Study processing details: Reference gene primers were amplified, and this amplification served to estimate nucleated cell counts. The table came from immunoSEQ multiplex PCR; TCRdb's copy has only in-frame clones and leaves some out. V and J calls and clone size are given by that table; D and trimming were obtained from the DNA. This repertoire shows about 210,000 clones, around four fifths found once; its top ten account for roughly 2.9%. CDR1 and CDR2 from the germline V gene are MDHEN and SYDVKM. The V and J ends lost 4 bases and 6 bases, in that order; junction bases with no gene match: 4. There are 14 residues in the CDR3.

V usage is TRBV28 and J usage is TRBJ2-4; 9 bases agree with TRBD2. The sequence came from a man in his fifties with active or convalescent COVID-19. What was sequenced was peripheral blood. The DNA for the CDR3 is TGTGCCAGCAGTTCCGCTAGCGGGGTAAACATTCAGTACTTC. Its protein product is CASSSASGVNIQYF. The full variable domain, completed using reference TRBV28 and TRBJ2-4, is DVKVTQSSRYLVKRTGEKVFLECVQDMDHENMFWYRQDPGLGLRLIYFSYDVKMKEKGDIPEGYSVSREKKERFSLILESASTNQTSMYLCASSSASGVNIQYFGAGTRLSVL.